These T cell receptor beta chains were read from a single sample in a study of post-analysis software for immune sequencing data. TCRdb used MiXCR to reprocess the PCR reads, holding one entry per CDR3 protein. The profile shows 350,000 to 450,000 distinct CDR3 sequences, less than 40% of them singletons. Sequenced input: blood. The receptors were gathered from a girl between 5 and 17 years old with multiple sclerosis. The CDR3 runs from the conserved cysteine through the conserved F or W. A D gene is named only where the DNA matches it firmly. Size values are once, few and many counts, or a class for expanded clones, and some rows have none.

J,D,size,V,DNA,CDR3
TRBJ2-7,.,.,TRBV3-1,TGTGCCAGCAGCTTTCAACCCAGGGGGGCCTCCTACGAGCAGTACTTC,CASSFQPRGASYEQYF
TRBJ1-1,.,.,TRBV27,TGTGCCAGCATACGGGGGCGAGGGATCACTGAAGCTTTCTTT,CASIRGRGITEAFF
TRBJ1-4,.,.,TRBV20-1,TGCAGTGCTAGAGAGGTCGCAACTAATGAAAAACTGTTTTTT,CSAREVATNEKLFF
TRBJ2-5,.,.,TRBV10-2,TGCGCCAGCAGTCCACCGGGGAAAGAGACCCAGTACTTC,CASSPPGKETQYF
TRBJ2-5,.,few,TRBV28,TGTGCCAGCAGTTGGGGGAGTCAAGAGACCCAGTACTTC,CASSWGSQETQYF
TRBJ2-1,TRBD2,few,TRBV7-2,TGTGCCAGCAGCTTCGGACTAGCGGGGCAGCAGTTCTTC,CASSFGLAGQQFF
TRBJ2-3,.,.,TRBV15,TGTGCCACCAGCAGAGATTCGTTCCCGGGGACAGATACGCAGTATTTT,CATSRDSFPGTDTQYF
TRBJ2-5,TRBD2,.,TRBV7-3,TGTGCCAGCTCACCGACTAGCGGGGGCGAAGAGACCCAGTACTTC,CASSPTSGGEETQYF
TRBJ2-3,.,few,TRBV7-9,TGTGCCAGCAGCTTCCCCCAGGGGGGGAGGACAGATACGCAGTATTTT,CASSFPQGGRTDTQYF
TRBJ2-7,.,few,TRBV3-1,TGTGCCAGCAGCTCCTCCACCGGCGGGTCAGGGCAGTCCTACGAGCAGTACTTC,CASSSSTGGSGQSYEQYF
TRBJ2-2,.,.,TRBV9,TGTGCCAGTCAGGGACCTGGGCTCACCACCGGGGAGCTGTTTTTT,CASQGPGLTTGELFF
TRBJ2-7,TRBD1,.,TRBV20-1,TGCAGTGCTTGGACAGGGGGCTCCTACGAGCAGTACTTC,CSAWTGGSYEQYF
TRBJ1-2,.,few,TRBV12-3/TRBV12-4,TGTGCCACTTCGGAGGGGGGGGAGAGCTATGGCTACACCTTC,CATSEGGESYGYTF
TRBJ2-5,.,.,TRBV6-2/TRBV6-3,TGTGCCAGCAGGGGGGCCAGCCCCCTACGAGGGCAGTACTTC,CASRGASPLRGQYF
TRBJ2-7,.,many,TRBV20-1,TGCAGTGCTAGAGCAGCCCCCGACTACGAGCAGTACTTC,CSARAAPDYEQYF
TRBJ2-3,TRBD2,.,TRBV20-1,TGCAGTGCTAGAAGGACTAGCGGGGTGTTGGATACGCAGTATTTT,CSARRTSGVLDTQYF
TRBJ2-3,.,few,TRBV9,TGTGCCAGCAGCGTAGCTGAACTAGCCCCCAGCACAGATACGCAGTATTTT,CASSVAELAPSTDTQYF
TRBJ2-3,.,.,TRBV24-1,TGTGCCACCAGGGGTCCCACAGATACGCAGTATTTT,CATRGPTDTQYF
TRBJ2-7,.,few,TRBV7-2,TGTGCCAGCAGCTTAGTTCCTAGCGACGGCTACGAGCAGTACTTC,CASSLVPSDGYEQYF
TRBJ1-3,.,.,TRBV12-3/TRBV12-4,TGTGCCAGCAGTATTCTTCCGGGACGAAGGCAATTCTCTGGAAACACCATATATTTT,CASSILPGRRQFSGNTIYF
TRBJ2-5,.,few,TRBV20-1,TGCAGTGTTCCCCGCCGGGTCGGAGGTGAGACCCAGTACTTC,CSVPRRVGGETQYF
TRBJ2-5,.,.,TRBV7-2,TGTGCCAGCAGCGCATCCCCGGAGACCCAGTACTTC,CASSASPETQYF
TRBJ1-6,.,.,TRBV20-1,TGCAGTGCTCAACTAGGATATAATTCACCCCTCCACTTT,CSAQLGYNSPLHF
TRBJ2-5,TRBD2,.,TRBV7-9,TGTGCCAGCAGCTTAGCGTGGACTAGCGGACAAGAGACCCAGTACTTC,CASSLAWTSGQETQYF
TRBJ1-1,TRBD1,once,TRBV6-5,TGTGCCAGCAGACCGACAGGGCTAATGAACACTGAAGCTTTCTTT,CASRPTGLMNTEAFF
TRBJ1-2,.,.,TRBV13,TGTGCCAGCAGCTCACGGAATTTTAACTATGGCTACACCTTC,CASSSRNFNYGYTF
TRBJ1-2,.,.,TRBV4-2,TGTGCCAGCAGCCAATCGGACGGAGATAACTATGGCTACACCTTC,CASSQSDGDNYGYTF
TRBJ2-5,TRBD2,few,TRBV11-2,TGTGCCAGCAGCTTAGATGGAATAGCGGGGGTCCAAGAGACCCAGTACTTC,CASSLDGIAGVQETQYF
TRBJ2-5,.,few,TRBV7-9,TGTGCCAGCAGCTCCGATTCTTACTTAGAGACCCAGTACTTC,CASSSDSYLETQYF
TRBJ2-1,.,few,TRBV5-5,TGTGCCAGCATGTTGGGAGTAGACCTTGAGCAGTTCTTC,CASMLGVDLEQFF
TRBJ2-7,TRBD1,.,TRBV29-1,TGCAGCGTTGAAGAAGGGGGCCAAAAAGCCTACGAGCAGTACTTC,CSVEEGGQKAYEQYF
TRBJ2-5,.,many,TRBV6-5,TGTGCCAGCACTAGGCGGCCAGGGTTTCAAGAGACCCAGTACTTC,CASTRRPGFQETQYF
TRBJ1-4,.,.,TRBV6-2/TRBV6-3,TGTGCCAGCATCGACTCGGAAGCTAATGAAAAACTGTTTTTT,CASIDSEANEKLFF
TRBJ2-7,.,many,TRBV9,TGTGCCAGCAGCCCTTCAGACCGTTCCTCCTACGAGCAGTACTTC,CASSPSDRSSYEQYF
TRBJ1-5,.,few,TRBV7-2,TGTGCCAGCAGCTCCCCAGGGACACGGGTTCAGCCCCAGCATTTT,CASSSPGTRVQPQHF
TRBJ2-3,TRBD2,.,TRBV9,TGTGCCAGCAGCGTTCCGGCTAGCGGGCCTCCAGATACGCAGTATTTT,CASSVPASGPPDTQYF
TRBJ2-1,TRBD1,many,TRBV6-5,TGTGCCAGCAGTTACTTAGGACAGGGGGCTTACAATGAGCAGTTCTTC,CASSYLGQGAYNEQFF
TRBJ2-7,.,few,TRBV3-1,TGTGCCAGCAGCCAAGAAGGACCCTACGAGCAGTACTTC,CASSQEGPYEQYF
TRBJ1-5,TRBD1,.,TRBV20-1,TGCAGTGCTAGACGACAGGGCAAGAGTCAGCCCCAGCATTTT,CSARRQGKSQPQHF
TRBJ2-1,TRBD2,.,TRBV12-3/TRBV12-4,TGTGCCAGCAGTTTAGAGCTCGGGGGGGCTTACAATGAGCAGTTCTTC,CASSLELGGAYNEQFF
TRBJ1-1,TRBD1,.,TRBV6-5,TGTGCCAGCGGGCCCAGGGGGAAGGCCACTGAAGCTTTCTTT,CASGPRGKATEAFF
TRBJ2-7,.,many,TRBV7-2,TGTGCCAGCAGCTTGGGGGGACAGAGCTACGAGCAGTACTTC,CASSLGGQSYEQYF
TRBJ2-7,TRBD2,few,TRBV6-2/TRBV6-3,TGTGCCAGCAGTTCCCTGACTAGCGGGTACGAGCAGTACTTC,CASSSLTSGYEQYF
TRBJ2-3,TRBD1,few,TRBV20-1,TGCAGTGCTAGTGGACAGGGTTTAAGCACAGATACGCAGTATTTT,CSASGQGLSTDTQYF
TRBJ1-2,.,.,TRBV12-5,TGTGCTAGTGGTTTACCTTATGGTGGCTACACCTTC,CASGLPYGGYTF
TRBJ2-3,TRBD1,few,TRBV27,TGTGCCAGCAGTTCAAGACAGGGTCAAGCAGATACGCAGTATTTT,CASSSRQGQADTQYF
TRBJ2-4,.,.,TRBV20-1,TGCAGTGCCACAATAGACGGGGCGGTGAAAAACATTCAGTACTTC,CSATIDGAVKNIQYF
TRBJ1-1,TRBD1,.,TRBV29-1,TGCAGCGCTACGACAGGGGGTGGGGAAGCTTTCTTT,CSATTGGGEAFF
TRBJ1-1,.,.,TRBV3-1,TGTGCCAGCACCCGGGGAGGACAGTCGAACACTGAAGCTTTCTTT,CASTRGGQSNTEAFF
TRBJ2-6,.,few,TRBV24-1,TGTGCCACCAGTGGGGACTCTGGGGCCAACGTCCTGACTTTC,CATSGDSGANVLTF
TRBJ2-3,TRBD1,few,TRBV7-9,TGTGCCAGCAGCGTACGGGACAGGCTGTATACGCAGTATTTT,CASSVRDRLYTQYF
TRBJ1-6,.,few,TRBV5-5,TGTGCCAGCAGCTCCCCTGGGGCTCTTAATTCACCCCTCCACTTT,CASSSPGALNSPLHF
TRBJ2-7,.,few,TRBV5-1,TGCGCCAGCAGCTTTCAGGCTAGCTCCTACGAGCAGTACTTC,CASSFQASSYEQYF
TRBJ1-4,TRBD1,.,TRBV7-2,TGTGCCAGCAGCGAATGGACAGGGAAAAAACTGTTTTTT,CASSEWTGKKLFF